This T cell receptor (beta chain) was captured by sequencing in a study of identical twins. Study-wide points: The degree of excess twin sharing was weaker in beta out-of-frame sequences. Invariant populations such as MAIT and iNKT cells could partly muddle zero-insertion analyses.

As concerns this clonotype: The antigen is undetermined.

CDR3 size: 19 residues. The V and J ends lost 3 bases and 7 bases respectively, with 25 bases between them. Germline loops: CDR1 LNHDA, CDR2 SQIVND (reference sequence). Template switching created a universal primer site, and the cDNA included unique molecular identifiers. TCRdb called the 5' RACE reads again in MiXCR, with one record for every CDR3 protein. Of about 1.7 million distinct CDR3 sequences in the sample, less than 35% were seen once. The sample taken for sequencing was cord blood. The receptor comes from a newborn girl in good health. The chain carries TRBV19 and TRBJ1-6; D gene uncertain. The CDR3 DNA reads TGTGCCAGTAGTATCGGCCTCATGAGGGCTTCGAATAGGAATTCACCCCTCCACTTT. This sequence encodes CASSIGLMRASNRNSPLHF.